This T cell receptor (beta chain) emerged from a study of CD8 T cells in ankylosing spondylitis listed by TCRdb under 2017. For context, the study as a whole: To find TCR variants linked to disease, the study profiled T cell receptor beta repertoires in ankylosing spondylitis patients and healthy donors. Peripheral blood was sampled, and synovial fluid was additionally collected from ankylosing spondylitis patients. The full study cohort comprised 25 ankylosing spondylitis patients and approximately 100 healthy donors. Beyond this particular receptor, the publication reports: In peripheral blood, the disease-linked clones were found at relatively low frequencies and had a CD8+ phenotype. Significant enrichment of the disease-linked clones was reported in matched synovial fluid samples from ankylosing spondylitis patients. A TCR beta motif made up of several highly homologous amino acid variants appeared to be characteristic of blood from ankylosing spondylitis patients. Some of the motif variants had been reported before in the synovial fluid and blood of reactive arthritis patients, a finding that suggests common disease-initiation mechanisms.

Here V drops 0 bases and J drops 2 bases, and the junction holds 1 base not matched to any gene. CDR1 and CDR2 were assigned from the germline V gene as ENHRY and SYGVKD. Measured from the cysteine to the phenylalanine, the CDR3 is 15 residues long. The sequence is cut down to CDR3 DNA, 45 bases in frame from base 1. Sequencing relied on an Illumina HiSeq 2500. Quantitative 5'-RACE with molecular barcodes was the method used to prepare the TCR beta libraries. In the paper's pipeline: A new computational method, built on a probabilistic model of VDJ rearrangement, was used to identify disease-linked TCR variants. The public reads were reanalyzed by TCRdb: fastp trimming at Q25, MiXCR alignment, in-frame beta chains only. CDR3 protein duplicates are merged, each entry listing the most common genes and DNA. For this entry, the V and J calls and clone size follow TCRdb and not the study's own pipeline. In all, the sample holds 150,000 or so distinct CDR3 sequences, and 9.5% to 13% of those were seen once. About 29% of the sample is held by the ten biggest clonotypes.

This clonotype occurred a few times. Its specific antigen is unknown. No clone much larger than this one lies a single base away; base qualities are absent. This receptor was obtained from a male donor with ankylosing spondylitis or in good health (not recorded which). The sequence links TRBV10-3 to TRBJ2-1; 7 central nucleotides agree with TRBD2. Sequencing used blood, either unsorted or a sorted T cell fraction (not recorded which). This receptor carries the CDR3 CAISESREAYNEQFF. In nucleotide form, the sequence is TGTGCCATCAGTGAGTCACGGGAGGCCTACAATGAGCAGTTCTTC.